This TCR beta chain was profiled in a study of blood T cell repertoires in COVID-19. At the level of the study: COVID-19 samples from acute and convalescent phases originated in the United States, Italy and Spain. T cells, B-cell-depleted T cells, or PBMCs provided the cDNA or gDNA that served as material.

Enrolled during active infection, Seattle patients were then followed longitudinally. CDR1 SGHVS and CDR2 FNYEAQ come from the germline V gene. The CDR3 runs to 18 residues. V was clipped by 1 base and J by 2 bases, with 15 bases between them. Sequencing was performed with immunoSEQ multiplex PCR; in TCRdb, only in-frame clones are kept and a portion is missing. The table includes roughly 220,000 clones, approximately 80% detected once. The source material was peripheral blood. The chain couples TRBV7-6 to TRBJ1-6; no firm D call. The clonotype originates from a woman at least 80 years old with COVID-19, enrolled during active disease. CDR3 amino acids: CASSLGGRVGAYNSPLHF. The CDR3 coding sequence is TGTGCCAGCAGCTTAGGTGGGAGGGTGGGTGCCTATAATTCACCCCTCCACTTT. The full variable domain, with the rest looked up from reference TRBV7-6 and TRBJ1-6, is GAGVSQSPRYKVTKRGQDVALRCDPISGHVSLYWYRQALGQGPEFLTYFNYEAQQDKSGLPNDRFSAERPEGSISTLTIQRTEQRDSAMYRCASSLGGRVGAYNSPLHFGNGTRLTVT.